The 20 T cell receptor beta chains below come from one sample, sequenced in a study of T cell responses to AZD1222 COVID-19 vaccine. The assay was immunoSEQ multiplex PCR, and TCRdb's table has in-frame clones only and misses some. Of roughly 180,000 clones in the sample, approximately 89% were seen once. The sample was peripheral blood, taken 28 days after the second AZD1222 dose. The receptor set was obtained from an adult who received the AZD1222 COVID-19 vaccine.

The CDR3 DNA is TGTGCCAGCAGTAACAGGGTGAGGGATGGCTACACCTTC. Residues: CASSNRVRDGYTF. V usage is TRBV27 and J usage is TRBJ1-2; perhaps TRBD1 as D (6 bases). The germline CDR1 and CDR2 sequences are MNHEY and SMNVEV (reference sequence). There are 13 residues in the CDR3. The V end lost 5 bases, the J end lost 6 bases, and 13 bases lay between the germline ends.

The chain recombines TRBV19 with TRBJ1-5; no reliable D call. V shed 3 bases and J shed 4 bases, with 13 bases lying between them. The CDR3 is 15 residues long. Germline V CDR1 and CDR2: LNHDA, SQIVND (reference sequence). The CDR3 coding sequence is TGTGCCAGTAGTATTGTAATCCAGGATAATCAGCCCCAGCATTTT. It specifies CASSIVIQDNQPQHF.

The chain is built from TRBV10-1 and TRBJ2-1; 13 bases are a match to TRBD2. Trimming at V came to 3 bases and at J to 7 bases, leaving 18 bases not matched to a gene. The length of the CDR3 is 20 residues. CDR1 WNHNN and CDR2 SYGVQD come from the germline V gene (reference sequence). CDR3 residues: CASSDRLTSGRAGLENEQFF. CDR3 bases: TGCGCCAGCAGTGACCGACTCACTAGCGGGAGGGCCGGGTTGGAGAATGAGCAGTTCTTC.

This clone was seen just once. V usage is TRBV20-1 and J usage is TRBJ1-3; D ambiguous. The CDR3 runs 11 residues. CDR1 and CDR2 from the germline V gene are DFQATT and SNEGSKA (reference sequence). V shed 7 bases and J shed 4 bases, with 8 bases lying between them. The CDR3 sequence: CSGFSGNTIYF. For the CDR3, the DNA is TGCAGTGGGTTCTCCGGAAACACCATATATTTT.

This chain uses TRBV12-5 with TRBJ1-1; 7 nucleotides agree with TRBD1. From germline, CDR1 is LGHNT and CDR2 FRNRAP. V lost 0 bases, J lost 5 bases, and 3 bases stayed unmatched. This CDR3 contains 14 residues. Here the CDR3 reads CASGLVQGKTEAFF. In DNA form, the CDR3 reads TGTGCTAGTGGTTTGGTACAGGGGAAGACTGAAGCTTTCTTT.

The V and J genes are TRBV7-2 and TRBJ2-7; D is undetermined. Germline loops: CDR1 SGHTA, CDR2 FQGNSA. Trimming took 1 base from V and 2 from J, leaving 15 bases between them. The CDR3 runs to 16 residues. This CDR3 reads CASSLDSAPGAYEQYF. CDR3 bases: TGTGCCAGCAGCTTAGACTCGGCCCCCGGCGCCTACGAGCAGTACTTC.

This clone was found once. The chain couples TRBV6-5 to TRBJ1-1, with 8 bases fitting TRBD1. Germline-derived CDR1 and CDR2 are MNHEY and SVGAGI. Germline trimming cut 0 bases from V and 0 bases from J; bases unmatched to any gene: 3. CDR3 length: 16 amino acids. The CDR3 loop reads CASSYSPGGMNTEAFF. In DNA, the CDR3 is TGTGCCAGCAGTTACTCGCCAGGGGGCATGAACACTGAAGCTTTCTTT.

The chain recombines TRBV7-3 with TRBJ2-2, with D perhaps matching TRBD2 (6 bases). In germline, CDR1 is SGHTA, CDR2 FQGTGA. The CDR3 loop spans 12 amino acids. The V and J ends lost 6 bases and 6 bases respectively, with 8 bases between them. In DNA, the CDR3 is TGTGCCAGCAGGTGGGAGGCCGGGGAGCTGTTTTTT. Amino acids: CASRWEAGELFF.

This chain joins TRBV13 and TRBJ2-5; D gene unclear. Germline V CDR1 and CDR2: PRHDT, FYEKMQ (reference sequence). V was shortened by 3 bases and J by 1 base, with 15 bases between the two germline ends. CDR3 length equals 16 residues. Written as DNA, the CDR3 is TGTGCCAGCAGCTTCTCGATTGTCCCCACCCAAGAGACCCAGTACTTC. This codes for CASSFSIVPTQETQYF.

This clone was detected once. This sequence joins TRBV4-2 and TRBJ2-7, with D perhaps matching TRBD2 (6 bases). V was cut by 1 base and J by 1 base, with 8 bases left in between. This CDR3 is 14 amino acids long. The germline gives CDR1 LGHNA, CDR2 YNFKEQ. CDR3 sequence: CASSQGDSSYEQYF. CDR3 DNA sequence: TGTGCCAGCAGCCAAGGGGACTCATCCTACGAGCAGTACTTC.

The V gene is TRBV3-1 (or the pseudogene TRBV3-2), the J gene TRBJ2-1, with D tentatively TRBD1 (5 bases). The V gene's germline CDR1 is LGHDT and CDR2 YNNKEL (reference sequence). There are 18 residues in the CDR3. V lost 1 base, J lost 9 bases, and 25 bases lay in between. CDR3 residues: CASSQADQGDVFGGEQFF. The CDR3 DNA follows: TGTGCCAGCAGCCAAGCTGATCAGGGCGACGTATTTGGTGGTGAGCAGTTCTTC.

This clone was observed a handful of times. The chain employs TRBV2 and TRBJ1-2, with 8 bases lining up with TRBD1. Germline loops: CDR1 SNHLY, CDR2 FYNNEI. J was trimmed by 6 bases and V by 2 bases; bases with no gene match: 8. The CDR3 consists of 15 residues. CDR3 in DNA: TGTGCCAGCAGTGAAATCCAGGGGGCAATTGATGGCTACACCTTC. Translation gives CASSEIQGAIDGYTF. Looking up the rest from reference TRBV2 and TRBJ1-2 gives the full variable domain: EPEVTQTPSHQVTQMGQEVILRCVPISNHLYFYWYRQILGQKVEFLVSFYNNEISEKSEIFDDQFSVERPDGSNFTLKIRSTKLEDSAMYFCASSEIQGAIDGYTFGSGTRLTVV.

Here the CDR3 reads CASSQPLRGAETQYF. CDR3 sequence (DNA): TGTGCCAGCAGCCAACCCTTGAGGGGCGCGGAGACCCAGTACTTC. V and J are TRBV3-1 (or the pseudogene TRBV3-2) and TRBJ2-5; D is possibly TRBD1 or TRBD2 (5 bases each). Germline assignment: CDR1 LGHDT and CDR2 YNNKEL (reference sequence). The CDR3 runs to 15 residues. The V and J ends lost 2 bases and 5 bases respectively, with 15 bases between them.

This clone occurred once. The genes are TRBV7-3 and TRBJ2-1; 7 bases map to TRBD2. Losses at the gene ends were 2 bases for V and 12 bases for J; bases not matched to a gene: 7. CDR1 SGHTA and CDR2 FQGTGA come from the germline V gene. The CDR3 has 13 amino acids. The CDR3 DNA sequence: TGTGCCAGCAGCTTAGTGAGGACTAGTTCGCAGTTCTTC. It yields the protein CASSLVRTSSQFF.

The CDR3 reads CASSRTGNQPQHF. The DNA for the CDR3 is TGTGCCAGCAGCCGAACAGGGAATCAGCCCCAGCATTTT. The chain carries TRBV7-8 and TRBJ1-5; tentative D call: TRBD1 (6 bases). Germline V CDR1 and CDR2: SGHVS, FQNEAQ. Trimming removed 5 bases from V and 4 bases from J, with 9 bases in between. The CDR3 covers 13 residues.

The chain combines TRBV6-2 or TRBV6-3 with TRBJ1-5; no definite D call. The CDR3 totals 15 residues. Trimming left V 4 bases short and J 3 bases short, with 13 bases between. The germline V gene encodes CDR1 MNHEY and CDR2 SVGEGT. DNA of the CDR3: TGTGCCAGCAGTTCTAGGAGGACGGACAATCAGCCCCAGCATTTT. It translates to CASSSRRTDNQPQHF.

The rearrangement uses TRBV5-1 and TRBJ1-5; no clear D gene. Trimming stripped 5 bases from V and 9 bases from J, with 15 bases between. The germline gives CDR1 SGHRS, CDR2 YFSETQ. The CDR3 length is 13 residues. The CDR3 loop is CASRACIIRPQHF. The CDR3 DNA reads TGCGCCAGCAGAGCTTGTATTATCCGGCCCCAGCATTTT.

This sequence joins TRBV4-1 and TRBJ2-3; D may be TRBD2 (6 bases). Germline-derived CDR1 and CDR2 are MGHRA and YSYEKL. This CDR3 is built from 17 residues. The ends were cut back, 4 bases at V and 0 bases at J, with 17 bases in the middle. The CDR3: CASSRIPVAESTDTQYF. CDR3 DNA sequence: TGCGCCAGCAGCCGGATCCCGGTAGCGGAGAGCACAGATACGCAGTATTTT.

The chain links TRBV7-6 to TRBJ2-7, with a weak D call TRBD2 (5 bases). The length of the CDR3 is 15 residues. Trimming pared 1 base from V and 4 bases from J, leaving 14 bases between. Germline loops: CDR1 SGHVS, CDR2 FNYEAQ. The CDR3 loop reads CASSLESSSLYEQYF. For the CDR3, the DNA is TGTGCCAGCAGCTTAGAGTCTAGCTCTCTATACGAGCAGTACTTC.

This sequence joins TRBV27 and TRBJ1-2; D not resolved. V lost 5 bases to trimming and J lost 0 bases, with 4 bases between them. This CDR3 comprises 12 residues. Germline values: CDR1 MNHEY, CDR2 SMNVEV (reference sequence). This chain's CDR3 is CASSAPNYGYTF. In nucleotides, the CDR3 is TGTGCCAGCAGTGCCCCTAACTATGGCTACACCTTC.